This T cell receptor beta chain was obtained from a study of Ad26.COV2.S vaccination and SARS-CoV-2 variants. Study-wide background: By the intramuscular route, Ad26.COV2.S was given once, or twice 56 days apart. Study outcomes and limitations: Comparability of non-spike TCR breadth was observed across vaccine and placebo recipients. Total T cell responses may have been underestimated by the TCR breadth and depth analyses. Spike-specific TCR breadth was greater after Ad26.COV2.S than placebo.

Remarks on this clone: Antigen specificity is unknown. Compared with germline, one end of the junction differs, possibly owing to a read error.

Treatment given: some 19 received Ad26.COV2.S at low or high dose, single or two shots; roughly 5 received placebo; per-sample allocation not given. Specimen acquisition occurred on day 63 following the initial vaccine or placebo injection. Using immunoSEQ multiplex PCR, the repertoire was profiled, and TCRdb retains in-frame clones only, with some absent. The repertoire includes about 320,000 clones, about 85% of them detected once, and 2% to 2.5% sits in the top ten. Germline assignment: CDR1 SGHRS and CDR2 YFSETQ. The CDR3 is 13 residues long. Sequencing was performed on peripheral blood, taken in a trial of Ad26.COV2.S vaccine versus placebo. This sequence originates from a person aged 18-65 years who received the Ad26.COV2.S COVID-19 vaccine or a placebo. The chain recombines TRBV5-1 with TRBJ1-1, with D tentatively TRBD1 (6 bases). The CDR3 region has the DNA TGCGCCAGCAGATTGGCGGGGGCCACTGAAGCTTTCTTT. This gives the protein CASRLAGATEAFF.